The entry below gives a single T cell receptor beta chain sequence along with its context. Its specificity is unknown. The entry originates in a study of T cell responses to AZD1222 COVID-19 vaccine. The study, taken as a whole, reports: Two AZD1222 doses significantly raised spike-specific TCR breadth and depth over controls.

Clones were read by immunoSEQ multiplex PCR, and TCRdb kept only the in-frame ones, dropping some. The repertoire holds approximately 160,000 clones, with around 94% as singletons. Sequencing was performed on peripheral blood, taken 28 days after the second AZD1222 dose. This sequence was found in an adult who received the AZD1222 COVID-19 vaccine.

CDR3 amino acids: CASTIATSGETQYF. CDR3 sequence (DNA): TGCGCCAGCACAATTGCCACTAGCGGGGAGACCCAGTACTTC. This sequence joins TRBV5-1 and TRBJ2-5, with TRBD2 matching 9 bases. Germline loops: CDR1 SGHRS, CDR2 YFSETQ. The CDR3 spans 14 residues. The junction had 8 bases not matched to a gene; V was cut back by 6 bases and J by 5 bases.